This T cell receptor beta chain was sequenced in a study of beta chain features in type 1 diabetes. Every isolated RNA sample was fully reverse transcribed, so sequencing captured expressed TCRB transcripts. The data were produced by immunoSEQ multiplex PCR, yet TCRdb's version contains in-frame clones alone and is incomplete. The sample consists of some 270,000 clones, roughly 13% of them appearing once. Concerning this clone: The antigen is undetermined.

The collection from each donor was one heparinised blood draw averaging approximately 110 mL. Whole-study results and caveats: For Type 1 diabetes patients, all four CD4+ subsets carried TCRB CDR3s that were moderately but significantly shorter. There were fewer insertions and more deletions at the VDJ junctions of type 1 diabetes patients.

The CDR3 contains 15 residues. Per the germline V gene, CDR1 is LNHDA and CDR2 is SQIVND (reference sequence). The junction had 6 bases not matched to a gene; V was cut back by 6 bases and J by 1 base. This chain connects TRBV19 to TRBJ2-5; TRBD2 matches 9 bases. The receptor was derived from a woman between 40 and 50 years old in good health. Sequenced input: naive CD4+ T cells from blood. The CDR3: CASSGLANPQETQYF. CDR3 nucleotides: TGTGCCAGTAGCGGACTAGCGAATCCCCAAGAGACCCAGTACTTC.